This entry describes one T cell receptor beta chain. Its cognate antigen is unknown. The repertoire was sequenced with immunoSEQ multiplex PCR; TCRdb's copy has only in-frame clones and lacks some. The sample holds roughly 67,000 clones, almost 90% seen once. The CDR3 sequence is 17 residues long. Germline CDR1 and CDR2: MNHNS and SASEGT. Germline trimming cut 2 bases from V and 1 base from J; bases unmatched to any gene: 10. This specimen comes from a study of T cell responses to AZD1222 COVID-19 vaccine. Findings and limits, study-wide: Clonal diversity may have been underestimated, and the donors were mostly white British, with more females than males.

The material was peripheral blood, obtained on day 0 of AZD1222 vaccination. The sequence was obtained from an adult in good health. The chain combines TRBV6-1 with TRBJ2-7; 8 bases line up with TRBD2. The CDR3 loop is CASSELLGLGKSYEQYF. The CDR3 DNA follows: TGTGCCAGCAGTGAATTGTTGGGACTAGGCAAATCCTACGAGCAGTACTTC.